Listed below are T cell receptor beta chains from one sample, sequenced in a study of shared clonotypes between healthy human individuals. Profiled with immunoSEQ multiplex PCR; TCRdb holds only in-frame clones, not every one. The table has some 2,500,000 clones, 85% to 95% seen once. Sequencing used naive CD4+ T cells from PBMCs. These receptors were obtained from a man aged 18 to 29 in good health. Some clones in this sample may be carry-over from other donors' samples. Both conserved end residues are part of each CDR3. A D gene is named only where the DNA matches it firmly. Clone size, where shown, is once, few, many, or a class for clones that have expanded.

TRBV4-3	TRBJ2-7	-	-	CASSQGAGGDYEQYF	TGCGCCAGCAGCCAAGGGGCAGGGGGGGACTACGAGCAGTACTTC
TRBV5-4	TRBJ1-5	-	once	CASSLGSNQPQHF	TGTGCCAGCAGCTTGGGAAGCAATCAGCCCCAGCATTTT
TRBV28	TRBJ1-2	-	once	CASSLSWGGGRGYTF	TGTGCCAGCAGTTTAAGTTGGGGTGGGGGACGTGGCTACACCTTC
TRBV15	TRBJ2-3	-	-	CATSRDILDTQYF	TGTGCCACCAGCAGAGATATTTTAGATACGCAGTATTTT
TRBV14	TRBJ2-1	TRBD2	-	CASSRRSGLALYNEQFF	TGTGCCAGCAGCCGAAGATCGGGACTAGCGCTCTACAATGAGCAGTTCTTC
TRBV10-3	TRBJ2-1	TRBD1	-	CAISDRKTGDTGSYNEQFF	TGTGCCATCAGTGACAGGAAAACAGGGGATACGGGCTCCTACAATGAGCAGTTCTTC
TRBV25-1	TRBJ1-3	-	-	CASSDPGYGNTIYF	TGTGCCAGCAGTGACCCGGGGTACGGAAACACCATATATTTT
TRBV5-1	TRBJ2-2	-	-	CASSQTPGGLGAGELFF	TGCGCCAGCAGCCAAACCCCTGGGGGGCTTGGAGCCGGGGAGCTGTTTTTT
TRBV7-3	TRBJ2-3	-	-	CASSYAGTLQLDTQYF	TGTGCCAGCAGCTACGCCGGGACCCTACAATTAGATACGCAGTATTTT
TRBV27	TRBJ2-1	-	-	CASSLFGVSYNEQFF	TGTGCCAGCAGTTTATTTGGAGTATCCTACAATGAGCAGTTCTTC
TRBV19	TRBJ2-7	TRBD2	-	CASRRTSGSYEQYF	TGTGCCAGTAGGCGGACTAGCGGCTCCTACGAGCAGTACTTC
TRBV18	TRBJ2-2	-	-	CASSSLSNTGELFF	TGTGCCAGCTCATCCCTCTCCAACACCGGGGAGCTGTTTTTT
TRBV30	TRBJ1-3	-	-	CAWTPFSGNTIYF	TGTGCCTGGACCCCCTTCTCTGGAAACACCATATATTTT
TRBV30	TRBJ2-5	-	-	CAWSAPRIRETQYF	TGTGCCTGGAGTGCCCCCAGGATTCGAGAGACCCAGTACTTC
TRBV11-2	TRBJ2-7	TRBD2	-	CASSLLAGGESSYEQYF	TGTGCCAGCAGCTTGCTCGCGGGAGGGGAGAGCTCCTACGAGCAGTACTTC
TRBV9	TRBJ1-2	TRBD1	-	CASSVVGQGGYGYTF	TGTGCCAGCAGCGTAGTAGGACAGGGGGGCTATGGCTACACCTTC
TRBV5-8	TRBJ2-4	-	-	CASSVQGLGKNIQYF	TGTGCCAGCAGCGTACAGGGTTTAGGCAAAAACATTCAGTACTTC
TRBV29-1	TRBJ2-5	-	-	CSVGAPSETQYF	TGCAGCGTTGGCGCGCCCTCAGAGACCCAGTACTTC
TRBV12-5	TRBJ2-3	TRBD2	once	CASGLGSSGSTDTQYF	TGTGCTAGTGGTTTGGGGTCTAGCGGGAGCACAGATACGCAGTATTTT
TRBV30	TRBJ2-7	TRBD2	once	CAWSVSSGRYEQYF	TGTGCCTGGAGTGTGTCTAGCGGGAGATACGAGCAGTACTTC
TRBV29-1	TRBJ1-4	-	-	CSVTEPPGDEKLFF	TGCAGCGTCACAGAGCCTCCAGGGGATGAAAAACTGTTTTTT
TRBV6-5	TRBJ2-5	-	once	CASSYREQETQYF	TGTGCCAGCAGTTACCGGGAGCAAGAGACCCAGTACTTC
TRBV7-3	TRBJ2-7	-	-	CASSLTRQAAPSF	TGTGCCAGCAGCTTAACGAGGCAGGCCGCCCCGAGCTTC
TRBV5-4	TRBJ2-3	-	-	CASSGGYPDTQYF	TGTGCCAGCAGCGGAGGTTACCCAGATACGCAGTATTTT
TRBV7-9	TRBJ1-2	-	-	CASSLGVSYGYTF	TGTGCCAGCAGCTTAGGGGTGAGCTATGGCTACACCTTC
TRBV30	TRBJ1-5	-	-	CAWKRGGGPQHF	TGTGCCTGGAAGCGCGGGGGAGGGCCCCAGCATTTT
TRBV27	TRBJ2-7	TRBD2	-	CASRTTSGKGSYEQYF	TGTGCCAGCAGGACCACTAGCGGGAAGGGGTCCTACGAGCAGTACTTC
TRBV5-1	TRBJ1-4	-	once	CASSWTSADNEKLFF	TGCGCCAGCAGCTGGACAAGTGCAGATAATGAAAAACTGTTTTTT
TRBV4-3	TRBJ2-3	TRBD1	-	CASSTDRANTQYF	TGCGCCAGCAGCACAGACAGGGCGAATACGCAGTATTTT
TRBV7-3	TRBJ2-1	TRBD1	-	CASSPHDSRQGNEQFF	TGTGCCAGCAGCCCACATGACTCGAGACAGGGCAATGAGCAGTTCTTC
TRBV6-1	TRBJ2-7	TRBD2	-	CASSPQPGRTYEQYF	TGTGCCAGCAGTCCCCAACCCGGGAGGACCTACGAGCAGTACTTC
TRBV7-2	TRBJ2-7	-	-	CASSLRVGSYEQYF	TGTGCCTCCAGCTTGCGTGTGGGGTCCTACGAGCAGTACTTC
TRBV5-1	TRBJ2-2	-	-	CASSLVALVDVGELFF	TGCGCCAGCAGCTTGGTGGCTTTAGTCGACGTGGGGGAGCTGTTTTTT
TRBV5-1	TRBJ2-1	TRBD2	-	CASSTPSGRGDNEQFF	TGCGCCAGCAGCACCCCTAGCGGGAGAGGTGACAATGAGCAGTTCTTC
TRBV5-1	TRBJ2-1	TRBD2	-	CASSLGSSGSGNEQFF	TGCGCCAGCAGCTTGGGGTCTAGCGGGAGTGGCAATGAGCAGTTCTTC
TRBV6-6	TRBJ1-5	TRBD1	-	CASSRQGANQPQHF	TGTGCCAGCAGTAGGCAGGGGGCAAATCAGCCCCAGCATTTT
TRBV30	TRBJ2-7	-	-	CAWGPGPVRYF	TGTGCCTGGGGACCTGGGCCAGTCCGGTACTTC
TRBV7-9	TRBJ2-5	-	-	CASSYGDKQETQYF	TGTGCCAGCAGCTATGGGGACAAGCAAGAGACCCAGTACTTC
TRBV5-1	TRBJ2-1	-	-	CASSLGSYNEQFF	TGCGCCAGCAGCTTGGGCAGTTACAATGAGCAGTTCTTC
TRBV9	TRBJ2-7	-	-	CASSASFDEQYF	TGTGCCAGCAGCGCTAGTTTTGACGAGCAGTACTTC
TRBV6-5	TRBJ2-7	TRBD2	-	CASSPRRAGVSEQYF	TGTGCCAGCAGTCCGCGGAGAGCGGGAGTCTCCGAGCAGTACTTC
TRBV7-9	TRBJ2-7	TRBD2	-	CASSPGGAVYEQYF	TGTGCCAGCAGCCCCGGGGGGGCGGTGTACGAGCAGTACTTC
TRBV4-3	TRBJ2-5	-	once	CASSRGRGHGETQYF	TGCGCCAGCAGCCGGGGGCGGGGGCACGGAGAGACCCAGTACTTC
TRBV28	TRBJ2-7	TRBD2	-	CASSSSGAAYEQYF	TGTGCCAGCAGTAGTAGCGGGGCTGCCTACGAGCAGTACTTC
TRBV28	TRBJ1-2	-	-	CASSFLTGQGNVNYGYTF	TGTGCCAGCAGTTTTTTGACGGGGCAGGGCAATGTTAACTATGGCTACACCTTC
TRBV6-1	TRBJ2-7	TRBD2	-	CASRGLAFSYEQYF	TGTGCCAGCAGGGGACTAGCGTTCTCCTACGAGCAGTACTTC
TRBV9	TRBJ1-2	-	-	CASSPGQKINYGYTF	TGTGCCAGCAGCCCAGGACAGAAAATTAACTATGGCTACACCTTC
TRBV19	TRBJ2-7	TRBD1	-	CASSSGTARYEQYF	TGTGCCAGTAGTAGTGGGACAGCTCGCTACGAGCAGTACTTC
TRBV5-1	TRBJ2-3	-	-	CASSFISDTQYF	TGCGCCAGCAGCTTCATTTCAGATACGCAGTATTTT
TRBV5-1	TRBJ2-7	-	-	CASSLGSRAYEQYF	TGCGCCAGCAGCTTGGGGTCGCGGGCCTACGAGCAGTACTTC
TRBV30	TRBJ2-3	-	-	CAWNLRTSTDTQYF	TGTGCCTGGAACCTACGGACCAGCACAGATACGCAGTATTTT
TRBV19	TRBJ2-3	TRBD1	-	CASNRDRDSTDTQYF	TGTGCCAGTAATAGAGACAGGGATAGCACAGATACGCAGTATTTT
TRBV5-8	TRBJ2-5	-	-	CASSLESVGAETQYF	TGTGCCAGCAGCTTGGAATCGGTGGGGGCGGAGACCCAGTACTTC
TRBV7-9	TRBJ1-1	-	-	CASSLAGTEAFF	TGTGCCAGCAGCTTAGCAGGGACCGAAGCTTTCTTT
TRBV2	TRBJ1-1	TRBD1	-	CASSVDRDKGEAFF	TGTGCCAGCAGTGTAGACAGGGATAAAGGCGAAGCTTTCTTT
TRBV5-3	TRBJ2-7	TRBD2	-	CARSLKAGFSYEQYF	TGTGCCAGAAGCTTAAAAGCGGGGTTCTCCTACGAGCAGTACTTC